A single sample is the source of the 9 T cell receptor beta chains below, sequenced in a study of cytomegalovirus exposure and HLA in healthy donors. The method was immunoSEQ multiplex PCR; TCRdb's version includes in-frame clones alone and lacks a portion of them. The table shows around 69,000 clones, with around 96% occurring only once. Sample: PBMCs. The receptors originated from a woman aged 18-35 years in good health and CMV-seropositive.

The chain uses TRBV18 and TRBJ2-7; TRBD2 agrees at 8 bases. The CDR3 totals 14 residues. Germline trimming cut 3 bases from V and 3 bases from J; bases unmatched to any gene: 4. The germline V gene has CDR1 KGHSH and CDR2 LQKENI. CDR3 in amino acids: CASSPSGKSYEQYF. The CDR3 DNA sequence: TGTGCCAGCTCACCTAGCGGGAAGAGCTACGAGCAGTACTTC.

The rearrangement joins TRBV19 to TRBJ1-2; D gene unclear. Deletions cut 0 bases from V and 8 bases from J, with 7 bases between. Germline V gene lookup returns CDR1 LNHDA and CDR2 SQIVND (reference sequence). The length of the CDR3 is 12 residues. The CDR3: CASSIERRGYTF. CDR3 nucleotide sequence: TGTGCCAGTAGTATAGAACGGAGGGGCTACACCTTC.

This rearrangement joins TRBV6-1 to TRBJ1-5, with 12 bases aligning to TRBD1. CDR3 length: 13 residues. CDR1 and CDR2 (germline): MNHNS, SASEGT. After removal of 8 bases from V and 6 bases from J, the junction contained 2 bases not matched to a gene. CDR3 DNA: TGTGCCAGCGGGGGACAGGGGGCTCAGCCCCAGCATTTT. Encoded protein: CASGGQGAQPQHF.

This rearrangement joins TRBV20-1 to TRBJ1-1, with D unresolved. Germline lookup yields CDR1 DFQATT and CDR2 SNEGSKA (reference sequence). The CDR3 has 11 amino acids. The CDR3 reads CCLLRDTEAFF. The CDR3 bases are TGCTGCCTACTCCGAGACACTGAAGCTTTCTTT.

This chain joins TRBV27 and TRBJ2-7, with 10 nucleotides matching TRBD2. CDR3 length: 14 amino acids. Germline CDR1 and CDR2: MNHEY and SMNVEV (reference sequence). Trimming at V came to 5 bases and at J to 5 bases, leaving 6 bases not matched to a gene. CDR3 DNA: TGTGCCAGCAGTACTCTAGCGGGAGTTGACGAGCAGTACTTC. It codes for CASSTLAGVDEQYF.

This clone was counted a single time. The rearrangement links TRBV4-1 to TRBJ2-7; 12 bases are shared with TRBD2. Germline assignment: CDR1 MGHRA and CDR2 YSYEKL. V shed 3 bases and J 4 bases; nucleotides not matched to a gene: 7. The CDR3 extends over 16 amino acids. The CDR3 coding sequence is TGCGCCAGCAGCCAGTCGACTAGCGGGAGTTTTTACGAGCAGTACTTC. This translates into CASSQSTSGSFYEQYF.

V usage is TRBV18 and J usage is TRBJ2-1; possible D gene TRBD1, 5 bases. CDR1 is KGHSH, CDR2 LQKENI, per germline. This CDR3 is built from 16 residues. Deletions cut 5 bases from V and 4 bases from J, with 18 bases between. CDR3 sequence: CASSTLGRSIYNEQFF. CDR3 DNA sequence: TGTGCCAGCTCAACATTGGGGCGGAGTATTTACAATGAGCAGTTCTTC.

The J gene is TRBJ2-7, the V gene TRBV5-6, with a weak D call TRBD1 (5 bases). CDR3 length: 14 amino acids. With 2 bases removed from V and 2 bases from J, the gap between germline ends came to 11 bases. Germline V gene data show CDR1 as SGHDT and CDR2 as YYEEEE. DNA of the CDR3: TGTGCCAGCAGCTTCATCGACAGCACCTACGAGCAGTACTTC. Translated, it gives CASSFIDSTYEQYF.

The chain joins TRBV2 to TRBJ1-3, with D hard to call. The V end lost 7 bases, the J end lost 4 bases, and 11 bases lay between the germline ends. CDR1 and CDR2 (germline): SNHLY, FYNNEI. This CDR3 is 13 amino acids long. The CDR3, as DNA: TGTGCCAGCAACCCTACCTGGGGAAACACCATATATTTT. Residues: CASNPTWGNTIYF.